Below, 2 T cell receptor beta chains from the same sample are listed, as sequenced in a study of chemoradiotherapy in HPV16-positive cancers. Using immunoSEQ multiplex PCR, the repertoire was profiled, and TCRdb retains in-frame clones only, with some absent. The repertoire has some 19,000 clones, around 87% of them found once; the top ten carry less than 2.5%. Material: blood, obtained from a patient who underwent chemoradiotherapy. The receptors come from a human donor with HPV-associated anogenital cancer.

V usage is TRBV4-1 and J usage is TRBJ2-1; TRBD2 matches at 16 bases. There are 21 residues in the CDR3. Per the germline V gene, CDR1 is MGHRA and CDR2 is YSYEKL. V dropped 1 base and J dropped 2; count of bases not matched to a gene: 11. The CDR3 region has the DNA TGCGCCAGCAGCCAAGTGAAGGGACTAGCGGGAGGGCCGTCCCCCTACAATGAGCAGTTCTTC. Translated: CASSQVKGLAGGPSPYNEQFF.

This clone turned up a few times. V gene TRBV27 combines with J gene TRBJ2-2, with 8 bases that match TRBD2. The V gene's germline CDR1 is MNHEY and CDR2 SMNVEV (reference sequence). Unmatched junction bases numbered 4, after V lost 0 bases and J lost 7 bases. CDR3 length equals 15 residues. CDR3 residues: CASSLSAGVVGELFF. The CDR3 DNA reads TGTGCCAGCAGTTTATCAGCGGGAGTGGTCGGGGAGCTGTTTTTT.